These T cell receptor beta chains were read from a single sample in a study of shared clonotypes between healthy human individuals. TCRdb keeps only in-frame clones here, not all; method: immunoSEQ multiplex PCR. The table includes 650,000 to 750,000 clones, less than 80% detected once. Sequencing was done on a sample of memory CD4+ T cells sorted from blood. The source of these receptors is a woman between 25 and 40 years old in good health. The CDR3 runs from the conserved cysteine through the conserved F or W. Fields, in order: clone size, J gene, D gene, V gene, CDR3 protein, CDR3 DNA. The D gene is left open where the match is weak. Only some rows state a clone size, as once, few, many or a class for expanded clones.

NA	TRBJ2-5	NA	TRBV7-9	CASSPYRGGQLQETQYF	TGTGCCAGCAGTCCCTACAGGGGGGGCCAGCTACAAGAGACCCAGTACTTC
few	TRBJ2-1	NA	TRBV7-6	CASSPSPTGQFGNEQFF	TGTGCCAGCAGCCCGTCTCCTACAGGGCAATTCGGCAATGAGCAGTTCTTC
once	TRBJ1-5	NA	TRBV28	CASAPGRWSNQPQHF	TGTGCCAGCGCCCCGGGGCGGTGGAGCAATCAGCCCCAGCATTTT
once	TRBJ1-5	NA	TRBV28	CASSLNVRAGQPQHF	TGTGCCAGCAGTTTAAATGTCAGGGCGGGCCAGCCCCAGCATTTT
NA	TRBJ2-7	NA	TRBV28	CASSFSPSVYEQYF	TGTGCCAGCAGTTTTTCTCCCTCCGTCTACGAGCAGTACTTC
many	TRBJ2-3	NA	TRBV5-6	CASSSLVVYTDTQYF	TGTGCCAGCAGCAGCTTAGTTGTCTACACAGATACGCAGTATTTT
NA	TRBJ1-5	NA	TRBV6-1	CASSDEGLSNQPQHF	TGTGCCAGCAGTGACGAGGGCCTTAGCAATCAGCCCCAGCATTTT
NA	TRBJ2-2	TRBD2	TRBV5-1	CASSPLGGMANTGELFF	TGCGCCAGCAGCCCCCTGGGGGGGATGGCGAACACCGGGGAGCTGTTTTTT
NA	TRBJ1-2	NA	TRBV28	CASRAGGRRLANYGYTF	TGTGCCAGCAGGGCGGGGGGACGGAGATTAGCTAACTATGGCTACACCTTC
NA	TRBJ1-1	NA	TRBV14	CASSQGAGWVTEAFF	TGTGCCAGCAGCCAAGGTGCGGGGTGGGTCACTGAAGCTTTCTTT
few	TRBJ2-1	TRBD2	TRBV6-5	CASSTGEGRQGQFF	TGTGCCAGCAGTACGGGGGAGGGGCGTCAAGGGCAGTTCTTC
NA	TRBJ1-3	NA	TRBV6-1	CASSDLGQQHTIYF	TGTGCCAGCAGTGATCTGGGTCAGCAGCACACCATATATTTT
NA	TRBJ2-3	NA	TRBV7-6	CASSATPAADTQYF	TGTGCCAGCAGCGCGACCCCGGCAGCAGATACGCAGTATTTT
NA	TRBJ2-7	NA	TRBV28	CASSPSGSNYEQYF	TGTGCCAGCAGCCCGAGCGGAAGCAACTACGAGCAGTACTTC
NA	TRBJ2-5	TRBD2	TRBV7-2	CASSLGGLAGPQETQYF	TGTGCCAGCAGCTTAGGGGGCCTAGCGGGGCCCCAAGAGACCCAGTACTTC
NA	TRBJ1-4	NA	TRBV30	CAWSIVRDEKLFF	TGTGCCTGGAGTATAGTGAGGGATGAAAAACTGTTTTTT
NA	TRBJ2-7	NA	TRBV25-1	CASSELSESYEQYF	TGTGCCAGCAGTGAATTGAGTGAGTCCTACGAGCAGTACTTC
NA	TRBJ2-7	NA	TRBV29-1	CSVVKSSYEQYF	TGCAGCGTTGTGAAAAGCTCCTACGAGCAGTACTTC
NA	TRBJ1-4	NA	TRBV9	CASSVAQGVVNEKLFF	TGTGCCAGCAGCGTAGCCCAGGGCGTAGTTAATGAAAAACTGTTTTTT
NA	TRBJ1-1	TRBD1	TRBV6-6	CASSYGHRGTTEAFF	TGTGCCAGCAGTTACGGGCACAGGGGAACCACTGAAGCTTTCTTT
NA	TRBJ2-1	TRBD2	TRBV13	CASSETSGSSYNEQFF	TGTGCCAGCAGCGAGACTAGCGGGAGCTCCTACAATGAGCAGTTCTTC
few	TRBJ2-5	NA	TRBV23-1	CASRLSRLETQYF	TGCGCCAGCAGACTAAGCAGGCTGGAGACCCAGTACTTC
NA	TRBJ1-1	NA	TRBV7-2	CASSFRVYTEAFF	TGTGCCAGCAGCTTTAGGGTTTACACTGAAGCTTTCTTT
few	TRBJ2-1	NA	TRBV11-2	CASSLGVFINEQFF	TGTGCCAGCAGCTTAGGAGTTTTTATCAATGAGCAGTTCTTC
NA	TRBJ2-7	TRBD2	TRBV2	CASSLAGGRYEQYF	TGTGCCAGCAGCCTAGCGGGAGGGCGATACGAGCAGTACTTC
NA	TRBJ2-3	NA	TRBV21-1	CASSKQGRTDTQYF	TGTGCCAGCAGCAAGCAAGGGAGGACAGATACGCAGTATTTT
NA	TRBJ2-7	TRBD2	TRBV4-1	CASSQDWTSYEQYF	TGCGCCAGCAGCCAAGATTGGACTAGCTACGAGCAGTACTTC
many	TRBJ2-5	NA	TRBV7-9	CASTDQVEETQYF	TGTGCCAGCACCGATCAGGTGGAAGAGACCCAGTACTTC
NA	TRBJ2-3	NA	TRBV30	CAGLVDKNTQYF	TGTGCCGGCTTAGTGGACAAGAATACGCAGTATTTT
NA	TRBJ1-2	NA	TRBV9	CASSVVQDYGYTF	TGTGCCAGCAGCGTAGTGCAGGACTATGGCTACACCTTC
once	TRBJ2-1	NA	TRBV4-1	CASSQDLPSGEQFF	TGCGCCAGCAGCCAAGATCTACCATCAGGTGAGCAGTTCTTC
few	TRBJ1-2	NA	TRBV19	CASKGDGYTF	TGTGCCAGTAAGGGCGACGGCTACACCTTC
NA	TRBJ1-5	NA	TRBV19	CASALPGSNQPQHF	TGTGCCAGTGCCCTCCCGGGGAGCAATCAGCCCCAGCATTTT
NA	TRBJ1-4	NA	TRBV5-1	CASSESWDRGEKLFF	TGCGCCAGCAGCGAATCCTGGGACCGGGGGGAAAAACTGTTTTTT
NA	TRBJ2-5	TRBD2	TRBV29-1	CSVQTSGGQETQYF	TGCAGCGTCCAGACTAGCGGGGGCCAAGAGACCCAGTACTTC
NA	TRBJ2-1	NA	TRBV19	CASIGGPYNEQFF	TGTGCCAGTATTGGCGGGCCTTACAATGAGCAGTTCTTC
NA	TRBJ2-3	NA	TRBV7-2	CASRASRSTDTQYF	TGTGCCAGCAGGGCTAGCAGAAGCACAGATACGCAGTATTTT
NA	TRBJ2-6	NA	TRBV28	CASTGRRSGANVLTF	TGTGCCAGCACGGGCCGTCGCTCTGGGGCCAACGTCCTGACTTTC
NA	TRBJ2-3	NA	TRBV28	CASSFGSGSSTDTQYF	TGTGCCAGCAGTTTCGGATCGGGTTCTAGCACAGATACGCAGTATTTT
NA	TRBJ2-1	NA	TRBV2	CASKQTGRNEQFF	TGTGCCAGCAAACAAACGGGGAGGAATGAGCAGTTCTTC
NA	TRBJ2-4	NA	TRBV27	CASSLGQPNIQYF	TGTGCCAGCAGTTTAGGCCAGCCAAACATTCAGTACTTC
NA	TRBJ2-7	TRBD2	TRBV2	CASSAGGRLGEQYF	TGTGCCAGCAGTGCCGGCGGGAGACTTGGCGAGCAGTACTTC
NA	TRBJ1-2	NA	TRBV2	CASSERPSGVYRYTF	TGTGCCAGCAGTGAAAGGCCCTCGGGTGTTTATCGGTACACCTTC
NA	TRBJ1-1	NA	TRBV6-1	CASPSMPHTEAFF	TGTGCCAGCCCGTCAATGCCTCACACTGAAGCTTTCTTT
NA	TRBJ2-1	TRBD2	TRBV9	CASSVDSGRYNEQFF	TGTGCCAGCAGCGTAGACAGCGGGAGGTACAATGAGCAGTTCTTC
few	TRBJ1-2	NA	TRBV5-1	CASSATGLGYTF	TGCGCCAGCAGCGCAACAGGCTTGGGCTACACCTTC
NA	TRBJ2-7	NA	TRBV28	CASKRFEQYF	TGTGCCAGCAAACGGTTCGAGCAGTACTTC
NA	TRBJ2-1	TRBD1	TRBV7-2	CASSLTGGLIDEQFF	TGTGCCAGCAGCTTAACAGGGGGCTTAATCGATGAGCAGTTCTTC
once	TRBJ1-5	NA	TRBV2	CASSQQGLNQPQHF	TGTGCCAGCAGCCAACAGGGACTAAATCAGCCCCAGCATTTT
NA	TRBJ2-5	NA	TRBV6-5	CASSRGSLPETQYF	TGTGCCAGCAGCCGGGGCTCCCTACCAGAGACCCAGTACTTC
NA	TRBJ2-7	TRBD2	TRBV7-2	CASSQQPGTSGEQYF	TGTGCCAGCAGCCAGCAGCCCGGGACTAGCGGCGAGCAGTACTTC
NA	TRBJ2-1	NA	TRBV7-3	CASSSGQKGTHEQFF	TGTGCCAGCAGCTCCGGACAGAAGGGGACCCATGAGCAGTTCTTC
NA	TRBJ2-2	TRBD1	TRBV6-5	CASSTGQMNTGELFF	TGTGCCAGCAGCACGGGACAGATGAACACCGGGGAGCTGTTTTTT
NA	TRBJ1-1	NA	TRBV5-4	CASSLAFGQTREAFF	TGTGCCAGCAGCTTGGCCTTTGGGCAAACACGTGAAGCTTTCTTT
many	TRBJ1-5	TRBD1	TRBV30	CAWGFTGGSQPQHF	TGTGCCTGGGGTTTCACAGGGGGCAGTCAGCCCCAGCATTTT